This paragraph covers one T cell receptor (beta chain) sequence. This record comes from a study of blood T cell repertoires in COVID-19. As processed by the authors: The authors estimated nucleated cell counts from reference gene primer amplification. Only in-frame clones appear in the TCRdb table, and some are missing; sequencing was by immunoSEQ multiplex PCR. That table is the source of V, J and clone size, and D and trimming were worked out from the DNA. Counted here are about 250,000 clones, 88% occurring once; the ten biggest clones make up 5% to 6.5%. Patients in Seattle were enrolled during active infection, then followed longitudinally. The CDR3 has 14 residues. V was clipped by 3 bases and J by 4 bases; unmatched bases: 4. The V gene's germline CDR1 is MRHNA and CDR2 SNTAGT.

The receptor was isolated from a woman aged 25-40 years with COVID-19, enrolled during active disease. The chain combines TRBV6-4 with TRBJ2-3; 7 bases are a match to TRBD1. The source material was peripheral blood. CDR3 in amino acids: CASSDGQGADTQYF. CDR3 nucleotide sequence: TGTGCCAGCAGTGATGGGCAGGGGGCAGATACGCAGTATTTT.